Listed below are T cell receptor beta chains from one sample, sequenced in a study of blood T cell repertoires in COVID-19. Sequencing used immunoSEQ multiplex PCR; TCRdb keeps in-frame clones, though not all of them. The sample includes some 87,000 clones, around 82% of them seen just once. The sample consisted of peripheral blood. The source is a man aged 50-59 years who had recovered from COVID-19. Each CDR3 is given with its conserved first and last residue. A D gene is named only where the DNA matches it firmly. Not all rows give a size; the values are once, few, many and, for expanded clones, a class.

V: TRBV7-9; J: TRBJ2-7; D: TRBD1; size: once; DNA: TGTGCCAGCAGCCTTTGGACAGGGGGCATCTACGAGCAGTACTTC; CDR3: CASSLWTGGIYEQYF
V: TRBV25-1; J: TRBJ1-2; D: .; size: .; DNA: TGTGCCAGCAGTGAAAACGAGGGCTACACCTTC; CDR3: CASSENEGYTF
V: TRBV4-1; J: TRBJ1-4; D: .; size: .; DNA: TGCGCCAGCAGCCGGTTGGGGACTGCCGTGGAACTGTTTTTT; CDR3: CASSRLGTAVELFF
V: TRBV2; J: TRBJ2-7; D: .; size: .; DNA: TGTGCCAGCAGAGAAGTGGTTATCGGGTACGAGCAGTACTTC; CDR3: CASREVVIGYEQYF
V: TRBV28; J: TRBJ1-1; D: TRBD1; size: .; DNA: TGTGCCAGCAGTCCCTCCTGGGACAGTGAAGCTTTCTTT; CDR3: CASSPSWDSEAFF
V: TRBV7-3; J: TRBJ2-1; D: TRBD2; size: .; DNA: TGTGCCAGCAGCTTACAACTCAGCGGGGCATACAATGAGCAGTTCTTC; CDR3: CASSLQLSGAYNEQFF
V: TRBV19; J: TRBJ2-1; D: .; size: .; DNA: TGTGCCAGTAGAAGGGGTAGGGCCTACAATGAGCAGTTCTTC; CDR3: CASRRGRAYNEQFF
V: TRBV5-4; J: TRBJ2-7; D: .; size: few; DNA: TGTGCCAGCAGCTTGACCCTGGGCAGCTCCTACGAGCAGTACTTC; CDR3: CASSLTLGSSYEQYF
V: TRBV9; J: TRBJ2-3; D: TRBD2; size: .; DNA: TGTGCCAGCAGCGAACTAGCGGGGAGCACAGATACGCAGTATTTT; CDR3: CASSELAGSTDTQYF
V: TRBV10-2; J: TRBJ1-2; D: .; size: once; DNA: TGCGCCAGCAGGAACTTAACTACGTATGGCTACACCTTC; CDR3: CASRNLTTYGYTF